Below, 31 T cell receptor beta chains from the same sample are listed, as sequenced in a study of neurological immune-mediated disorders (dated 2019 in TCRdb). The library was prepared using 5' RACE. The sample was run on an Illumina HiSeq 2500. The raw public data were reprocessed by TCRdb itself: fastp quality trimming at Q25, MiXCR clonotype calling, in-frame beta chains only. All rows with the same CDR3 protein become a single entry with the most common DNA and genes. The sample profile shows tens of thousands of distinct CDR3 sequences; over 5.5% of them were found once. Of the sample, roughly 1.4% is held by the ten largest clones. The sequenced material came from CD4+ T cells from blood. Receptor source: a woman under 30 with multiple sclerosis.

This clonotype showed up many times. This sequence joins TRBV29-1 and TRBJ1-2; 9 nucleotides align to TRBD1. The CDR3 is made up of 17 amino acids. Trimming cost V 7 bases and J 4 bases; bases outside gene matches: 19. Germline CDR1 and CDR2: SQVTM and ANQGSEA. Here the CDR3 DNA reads TGCAGCGCGCCGCGTGGTCCTACAGGGGGCTACTCCTATGGCTACACCTTC. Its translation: CSAPRGPTGGYSYGYTF.

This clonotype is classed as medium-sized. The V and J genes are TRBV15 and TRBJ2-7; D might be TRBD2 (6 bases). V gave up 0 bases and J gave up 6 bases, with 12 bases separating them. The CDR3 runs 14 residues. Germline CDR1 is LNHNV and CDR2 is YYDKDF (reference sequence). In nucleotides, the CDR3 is TGTGCCACCAGCAGAGAAGCGGGCAGCTCCGAGCAGTACTTC. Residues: CATSREAGSSEQYF.

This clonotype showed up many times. The CDR3 reads CATSDATGTDTQYF. The CDR3 nucleotides read TGTGCCACCAGTGACGCGACAGGCACAGATACGCAGTATTTT. The rearrangement links TRBV24-1 to TRBJ2-3; perhaps TRBD1 as D (5 bases). Between the trimmed V and J ends, which lost 4 bases and 1 base, there was a span of 8 bases. The CDR3 spans 14 residues. CDR1 and CDR2 (germline): KGHDR, SFDVKD.

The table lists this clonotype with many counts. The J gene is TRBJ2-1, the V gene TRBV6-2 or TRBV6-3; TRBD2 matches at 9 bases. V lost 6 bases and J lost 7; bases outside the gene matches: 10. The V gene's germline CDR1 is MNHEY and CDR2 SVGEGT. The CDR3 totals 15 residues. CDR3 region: CASRASGRSRNEQFF. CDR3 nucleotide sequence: TGTGCCAGCAGAGCCAGCGGGAGGTCTCGGAATGAGCAGTTCTTC.

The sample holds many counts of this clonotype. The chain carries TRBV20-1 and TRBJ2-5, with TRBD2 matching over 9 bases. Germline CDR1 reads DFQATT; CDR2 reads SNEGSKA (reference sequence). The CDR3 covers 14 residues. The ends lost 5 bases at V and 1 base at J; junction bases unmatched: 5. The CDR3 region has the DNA TGCAGTGCTGGATTGCGGGAGGGCCAAGAGACCCAGTACTTC. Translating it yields CSAGLREGQETQYF.

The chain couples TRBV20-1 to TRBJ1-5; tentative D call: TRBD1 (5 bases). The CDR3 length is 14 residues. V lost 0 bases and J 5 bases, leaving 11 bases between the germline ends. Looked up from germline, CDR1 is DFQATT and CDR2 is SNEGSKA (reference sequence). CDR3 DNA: TGCAGTGCTAGAGAGGGGGAGGTATATCAGCCCCAGCATTTT. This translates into CSAREGEVYQPQHF.

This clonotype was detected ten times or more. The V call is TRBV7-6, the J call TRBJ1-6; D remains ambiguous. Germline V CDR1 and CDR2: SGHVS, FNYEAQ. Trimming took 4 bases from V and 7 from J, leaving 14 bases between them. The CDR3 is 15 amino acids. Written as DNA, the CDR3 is TGTGCCAGCAGCTCCCAGCCGGCGGAAAATTCACCCCTCCACTTT. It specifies CASSSQPAENSPLHF.

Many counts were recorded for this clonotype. CDR3 residues: CASSSVAGETYEQYV. The DNA of the CDR3 is TGTGCCAGCAGCTCTGTAGCGGGAGAGACCTACGAGCAGTACGTC. This chain links TRBV5-5 with TRBJ2-7; 9 bases match TRBD2. This CDR3 has 15 amino acids. From germline, CDR1 is SGHKS and CDR2 YYEKEE (reference sequence). V shed 3 bases, J shed 2 bases, and the junction held 6 bases outside the gene matches.

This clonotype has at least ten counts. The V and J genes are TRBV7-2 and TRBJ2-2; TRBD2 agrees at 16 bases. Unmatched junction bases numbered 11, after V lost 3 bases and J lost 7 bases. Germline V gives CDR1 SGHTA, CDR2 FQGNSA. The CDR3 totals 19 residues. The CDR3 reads CASSLSKGLAGGRSGELFF. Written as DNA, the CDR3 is TGTGCCAGCAGCTTGTCAAAGGGACTAGCGGGGGGGCGTAGCGGGGAGCTGTTTTTT.

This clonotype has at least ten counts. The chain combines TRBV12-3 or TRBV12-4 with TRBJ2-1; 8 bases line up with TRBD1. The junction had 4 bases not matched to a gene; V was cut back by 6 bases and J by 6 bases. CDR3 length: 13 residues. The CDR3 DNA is TGTGCCAGCAGCGGACAGGGCGGCAATGAGCAGTTCTTC. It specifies CASSGQGGNEQFF.

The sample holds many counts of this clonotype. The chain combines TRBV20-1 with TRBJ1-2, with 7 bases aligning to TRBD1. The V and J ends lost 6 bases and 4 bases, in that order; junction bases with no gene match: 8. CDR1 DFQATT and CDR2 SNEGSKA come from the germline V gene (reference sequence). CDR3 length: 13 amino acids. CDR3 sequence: CSAGTGVAYGYTF. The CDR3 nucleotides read TGCAGTGCGGGAACAGGGGTTGCCTATGGCTACACCTTC.

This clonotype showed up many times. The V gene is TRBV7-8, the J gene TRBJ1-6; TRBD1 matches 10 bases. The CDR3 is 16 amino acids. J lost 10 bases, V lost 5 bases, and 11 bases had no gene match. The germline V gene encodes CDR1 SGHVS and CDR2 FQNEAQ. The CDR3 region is CASSMGVDRGQSPLHF. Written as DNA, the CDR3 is TGTGCCAGCAGCATGGGGGTCGACAGGGGGCAGTCACCCCTCCACTTT.

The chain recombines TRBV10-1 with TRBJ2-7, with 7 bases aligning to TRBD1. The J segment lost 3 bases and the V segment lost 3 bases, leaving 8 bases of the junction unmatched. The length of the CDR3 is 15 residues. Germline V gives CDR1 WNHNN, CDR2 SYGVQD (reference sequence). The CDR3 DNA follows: TGCGCCAGCAGTGAAGGGCCACAGGGGATCTACGAGCAGTACTTC. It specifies CASSEGPQGIYEQYF.

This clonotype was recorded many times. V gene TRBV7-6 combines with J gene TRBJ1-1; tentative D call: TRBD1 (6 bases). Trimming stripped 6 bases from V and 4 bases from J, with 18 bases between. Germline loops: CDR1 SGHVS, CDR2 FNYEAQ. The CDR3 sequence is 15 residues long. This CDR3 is CASRKPAGEVTEAFF. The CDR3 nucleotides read TGTGCCAGCAGGAAACCTGCAGGGGAGGTCACTGAAGCTTTCTTT.

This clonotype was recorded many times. The CDR3 nucleotides read TGTGCCAGCAGCTCCCGGACTAGCAGGTATGAGCAGTTCTTC. Residues: CASSSRTSRYEQFF. The chain couples TRBV7-2 to TRBJ2-1, with 8 bases identical to TRBD2. The V and J ends lost 4 bases and 8 bases, in that order; junction bases with no gene match: 7. The CDR3 covers 14 residues. Germline CDR1 reads SGHTA; CDR2 reads FQGNSA. The variable domain in full, completed from reference TRBV7-2 and TRBJ2-1, reads GAGVSQSPSNKVTEKGKDVELRCDPISGHTALYWYRQSLGQGLEFLIYFQGNSAPDKSGLPSDRFSAERTGGSVSTLTIQRTQQEDSAVYLCASSSRTSRYEQFFGPGTRLTVL.

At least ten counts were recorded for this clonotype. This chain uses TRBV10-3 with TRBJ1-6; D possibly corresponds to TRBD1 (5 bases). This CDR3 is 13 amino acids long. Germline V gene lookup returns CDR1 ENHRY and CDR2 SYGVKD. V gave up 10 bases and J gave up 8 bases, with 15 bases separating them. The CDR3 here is CATGGQGDSPLHF. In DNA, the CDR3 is TGTGCCACCGGAGGGCAGGGAGATTCACCCCTCCACTTT.

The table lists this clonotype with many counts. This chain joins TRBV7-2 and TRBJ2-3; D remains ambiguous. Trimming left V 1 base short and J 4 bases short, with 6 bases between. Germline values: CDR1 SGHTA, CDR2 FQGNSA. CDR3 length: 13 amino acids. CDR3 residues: CASSLERADTQYF. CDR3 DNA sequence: TGTGCCAGCAGCTTAGAAAGAGCAGATACGCAGTATTTT.

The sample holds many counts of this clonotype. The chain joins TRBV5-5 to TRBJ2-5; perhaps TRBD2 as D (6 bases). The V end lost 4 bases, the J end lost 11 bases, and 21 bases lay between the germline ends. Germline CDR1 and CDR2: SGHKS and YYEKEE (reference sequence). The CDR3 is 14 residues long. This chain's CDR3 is CASSPFGGTPGQYF. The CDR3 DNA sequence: TGTGCCAGCAGCCCCTTCGGAGGGACCCCGGGACAGTACTTC.

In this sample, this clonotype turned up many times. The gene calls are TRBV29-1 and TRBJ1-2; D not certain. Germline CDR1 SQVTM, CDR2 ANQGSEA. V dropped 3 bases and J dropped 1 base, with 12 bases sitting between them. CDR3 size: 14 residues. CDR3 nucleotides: TGCAGCGTTGATAGGGCAGACTTTAACTATGGCTACACCTTC. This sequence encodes CSVDRADFNYGYTF.

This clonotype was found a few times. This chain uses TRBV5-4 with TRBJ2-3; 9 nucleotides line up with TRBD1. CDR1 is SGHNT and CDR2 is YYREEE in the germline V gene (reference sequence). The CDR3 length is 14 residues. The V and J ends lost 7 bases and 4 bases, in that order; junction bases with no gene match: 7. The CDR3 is CASHPGQGADTQYF. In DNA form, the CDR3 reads TGTGCCAGCCATCCGGGACAGGGTGCAGATACGCAGTATTTT.

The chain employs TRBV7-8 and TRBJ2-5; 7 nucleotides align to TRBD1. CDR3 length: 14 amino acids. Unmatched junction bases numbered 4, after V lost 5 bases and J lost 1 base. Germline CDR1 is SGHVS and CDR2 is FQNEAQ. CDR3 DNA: TGTGCCAGCAGCCCCCGGGACAGCCAAGAGACCCAGTACTTC. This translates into CASSPRDSQETQYF. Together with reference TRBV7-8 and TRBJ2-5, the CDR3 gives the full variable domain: GAGVSQSPRYKVAKRGQDVALRCDPISGHVSLFWYQQALGQGPEFLTYFQNEAQLDKSGLPSDRFFAERPEGSVSTLKIQRTQQEDSAVYLCASSPRDSQETQYFGPGTRLLVL.

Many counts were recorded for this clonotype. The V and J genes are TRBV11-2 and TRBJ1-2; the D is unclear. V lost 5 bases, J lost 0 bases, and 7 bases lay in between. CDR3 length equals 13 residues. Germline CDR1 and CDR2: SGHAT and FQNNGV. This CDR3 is CASSPDANYGYTF. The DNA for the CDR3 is TGTGCCAGCAGCCCGGACGCTAACTATGGCTACACCTTC.

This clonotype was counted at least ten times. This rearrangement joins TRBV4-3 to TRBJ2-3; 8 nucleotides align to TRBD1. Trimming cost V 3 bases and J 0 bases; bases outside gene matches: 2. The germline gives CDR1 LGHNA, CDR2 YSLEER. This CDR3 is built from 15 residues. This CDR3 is CASSHRTGSTDTQYF. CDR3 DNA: TGCGCCAGCAGCCACCGGACAGGGAGCACAGATACGCAGTATTTT.

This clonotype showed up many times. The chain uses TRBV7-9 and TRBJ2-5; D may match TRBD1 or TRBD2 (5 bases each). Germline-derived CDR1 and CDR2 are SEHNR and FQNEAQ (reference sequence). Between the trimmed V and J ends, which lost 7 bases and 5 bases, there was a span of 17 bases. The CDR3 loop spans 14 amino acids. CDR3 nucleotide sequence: TGTGCCAGCATACTGTGGGGCCGGAGGGAGACCCAGTACTTC. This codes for CASILWGRRETQYF. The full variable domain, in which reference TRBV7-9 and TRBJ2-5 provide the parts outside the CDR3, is DTGVSQNPRHKITKRGQNVTFRCDPISEHNRLYWYRQTLGQGPEFLTYFQNEAQLEKSRLLSDRFSAERPKGSFSTLEIQRTEQGDSAMYLCASILWGRRETQYFGPGTRLLVL.

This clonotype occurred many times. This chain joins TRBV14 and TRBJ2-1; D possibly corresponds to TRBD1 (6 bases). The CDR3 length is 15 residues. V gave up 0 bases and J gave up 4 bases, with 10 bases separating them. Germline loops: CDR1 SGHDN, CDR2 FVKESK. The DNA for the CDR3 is TGTGCCAGCAGCCAAGATGAGACAGGATACAATGAGCAGTTCTTC. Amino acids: CASSQDETGYNEQFF.

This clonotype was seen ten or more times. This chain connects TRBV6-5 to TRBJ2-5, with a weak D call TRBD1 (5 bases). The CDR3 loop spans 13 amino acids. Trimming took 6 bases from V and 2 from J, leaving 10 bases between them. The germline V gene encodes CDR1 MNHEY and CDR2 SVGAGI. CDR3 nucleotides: TGTGCCAGCAGCCAGACAGTACAAGAGACCCAGTACTTC. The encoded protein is CASSQTVQETQYF.

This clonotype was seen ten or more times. This CDR3 reads CASSREGALIGANVLTF. The CDR3 nucleotides are TGTGCCAGCAGTCGTGAGGGGGCTCTGATTGGGGCCAACGTCCTGACTTTC. The chain has TRBV27 and TRBJ2-6; 7 bases are a match to TRBD1. V shed 5 bases, J shed 3 bases, and the junction held 10 bases outside the gene matches. The CDR3 runs 17 residues. Germline values: CDR1 MNHEY, CDR2 SMNVEV (reference sequence).

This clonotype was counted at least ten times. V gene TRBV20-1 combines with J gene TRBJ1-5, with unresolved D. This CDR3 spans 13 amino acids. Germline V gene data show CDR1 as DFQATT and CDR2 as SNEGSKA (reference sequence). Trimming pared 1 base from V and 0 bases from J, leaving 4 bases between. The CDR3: CSARVYSNQPQHF. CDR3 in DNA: TGCAGTGCTAGAGTATATAGCAATCAGCCCCAGCATTTT.

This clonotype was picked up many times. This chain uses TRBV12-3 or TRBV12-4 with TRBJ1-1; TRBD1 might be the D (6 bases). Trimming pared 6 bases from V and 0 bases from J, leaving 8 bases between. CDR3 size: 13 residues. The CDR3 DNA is TGTGCCAGCAGGGGACAACTGAACACTGAAGCTTTCTTT. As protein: CASRGQLNTEAFF.

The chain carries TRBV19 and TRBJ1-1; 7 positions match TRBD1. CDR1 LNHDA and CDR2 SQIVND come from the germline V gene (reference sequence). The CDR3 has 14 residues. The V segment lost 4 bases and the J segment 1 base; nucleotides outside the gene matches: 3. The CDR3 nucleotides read TGTGCCAGTAGTAAGACAGGGTCGAACACTGAAGCTTTCTTT. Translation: CASSKTGSNTEAFF.

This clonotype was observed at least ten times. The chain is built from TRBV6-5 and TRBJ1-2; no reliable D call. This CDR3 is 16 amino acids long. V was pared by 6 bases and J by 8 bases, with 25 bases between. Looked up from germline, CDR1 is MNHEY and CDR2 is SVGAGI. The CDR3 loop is CASRMVSGMALGGYTF. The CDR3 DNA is TGTGCCAGCAGAATGGTCTCAGGCATGGCCCTCGGGGGCTACACCTTC.